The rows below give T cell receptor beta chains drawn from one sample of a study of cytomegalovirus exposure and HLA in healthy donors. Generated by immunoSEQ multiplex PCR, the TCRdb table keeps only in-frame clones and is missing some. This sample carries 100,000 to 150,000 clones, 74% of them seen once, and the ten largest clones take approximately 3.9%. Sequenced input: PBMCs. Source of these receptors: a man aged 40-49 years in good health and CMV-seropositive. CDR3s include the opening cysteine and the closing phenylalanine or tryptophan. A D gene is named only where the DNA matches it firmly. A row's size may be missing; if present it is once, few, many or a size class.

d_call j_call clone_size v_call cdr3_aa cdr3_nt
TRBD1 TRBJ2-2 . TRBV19 CASRLTGGNTGELFF TGTGCCAGTAGACTGACAGGGGGCAACACCGGGGAGCTGTTTTTT
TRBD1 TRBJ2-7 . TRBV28 CASTDTGGLYEQYF TGTGCCAGCACAGACACAGGGGGCCTCTACGAGCAGTACTTC
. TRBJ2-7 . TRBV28 CASTYTGGNEQYF TGTGCCAGCACCTATACTGGGGGGAACGAGCAGTACTTC
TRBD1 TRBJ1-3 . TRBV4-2 CASSQEGTERSGNTIYF TGTGCCAGCAGCCAAGAAGGGACAGAACGCTCTGGAAACACCATATATTTT
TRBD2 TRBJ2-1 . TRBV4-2 CASSQENQAGGVNPNEQFF TGTGCCAGCAGCCAAGAGAATCAAGCGGGAGGGGTCAACCCCAATGAGCAGTTCTTC
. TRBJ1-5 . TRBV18 CASSSSDSPQHF TGTGCCAGCTCGTCATCGGACAGTCCCCAGCATTTT
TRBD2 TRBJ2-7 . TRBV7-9 CASSLSSGTSFSYEQYF TGTGCCAGCAGCTTATCTTCCGGGACTAGCTTCTCCTACGAGCAGTACTTC
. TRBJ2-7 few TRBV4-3 CASSQVPGASYEQYF TGCGCCAGCAGCCAAGTTCCAGGGGCTTCGTACGAGCAGTACTTC
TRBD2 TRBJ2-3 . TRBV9 CASSSLGGDAKNTDTQYF TGTGCCAGCAGCTCACTGGGGGGGGACGCTAAGAACACAGATACGCAGTATTTT
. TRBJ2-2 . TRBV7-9 CASSLGQAGELFF TGTGCCAGCAGCTTAGGGCAGGCCGGGGAGCTGTTTTTT
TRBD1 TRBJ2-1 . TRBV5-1 CASSFDRGNEQFF TGCGCCAGCAGCTTTGACAGGGGGAATGAGCAGTTCTTC
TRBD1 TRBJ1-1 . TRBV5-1 CASSLGTATPAAEAFF TGCGCCAGCAGCCTAGGGACAGCCACCCCCGCCGCCGAAGCTTTCTTT
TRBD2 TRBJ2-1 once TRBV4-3 CASSQVRASGRYEQFF TGCGCCAGCAGCCAAGTTCGGGCTAGCGGGAGATATGAGCAGTTCTTC
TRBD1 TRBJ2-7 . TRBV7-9 CASTQEGGSSYEQYF TGTGCCAGCACCCAGGAAGGGGGCAGCTCCTACGAGCAGTACTTC
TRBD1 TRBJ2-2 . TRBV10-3 CAISELQGATGELFF TGTGCCATCAGTGAATTACAGGGGGCCACCGGGGAGCTGTTTTTT
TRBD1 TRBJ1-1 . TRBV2 CASSGDRLNTEAFF TGTGCCAGCAGTGGGGACAGACTGAACACTGAAGCTTTCTTT
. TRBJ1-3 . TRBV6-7 CARTDIRPNRYLSGNTIYF TGTGCCAGAACCGATATTAGGCCGAACAGGTACCTCTCTGGAAACACCATATATTTT